This note documents a single TCR beta chain sequence. These data belong to a study of lymphopenia after photon versus proton radiotherapy. Data came from immunoSEQ multiplex PCR; TCRdb stores just in-frame clones and leaves some out. The sample shows 83,000 or so clones, more than 70% of them seen only once. The starting material was peripheral blood, obtained from a patient treated with proton-based radiotherapy. This TCR derives from a man aged 55 to 70 with pancreatic cancer.

The CDR3, as DNA: TGTGCCAGCAGCCGAGATATAAGGGGGGAGCTGTTTTTT. Protein sequence: CASSRDIRGELFF. The chain uses TRBV14 and TRBJ2-2; D gene ambiguous. Germline V gene lookup returns CDR1 SGHDN and CDR2 FVKESK. Trimming stripped 4 bases from V and 8 bases from J, with 11 bases between. The CDR3 runs to 13 residues.